The clone carrying this T cell receptor (beta chain) has just a few counts. Its antigen remains unknown. These data come from a study of post-analysis software for immune sequencing data. Trimming took 0 bases from V and 3 from J, leaving 12 bases between them. Germline V gene lookup returns CDR1 SGHDN and CDR2 FVKESK. The CDR3 sequence is 15 residues long. Unique molecular identifiers were carried by the TCR beta cDNA libraries. cDNA molecules numbering 400,000 to 550,000 came from about 0.94 to 9.7 million T cells. TCRdb re-analysed the PCR reads in MiXCR, keeping a single row per CDR3 protein. The sample includes roughly 540,000 distinct CDR3 sequences, around 31% of them seen just once. Study observations and caveats: The study found significantly lower normalized Chao1 diversity in multiple sclerosis patients than in controls. Compared with controls, patients had more of about 5 TRBV segments, including TRBV5-6, TRBV5-1 and TRBV20-1. Clustering by F measure revealed strong co-clustering among samples prepared together in one batch.

This sequence originates from a girl aged 2 to 17 with multiple sclerosis. The rearrangement joins TRBV14 to TRBJ2-7; no reliable D call. Sequencing was carried out using blood. The CDR3 region has the DNA TGTGCCAGCAGCCAAGATTCCGGCACCAACTACGAGCAGTACTTC. Translated: CASSQDSGTNYEQYF.